The clone carrying this T cell receptor (beta chain) came up many times. CDR1 and CDR2 from the germline V gene are KGHSH and LQKENI. V shed 8 bases and J shed 5 bases, with 15 bases lying between them. CDR3 length equals 14 residues. A single record per CDR3 protein comes from TCRdb applying MiXCR to the PCR reads. The sample lists approximately 12,000 distinct CDR3 sequences; about an eighth were seen once. The record originates from a study of CXCR3 chemokines and chemotherapy response in bladder cancer. The sequence derives from a human donor with bladder cancer that did not respond to neoadjuvant chemotherapy. The gene calls are TRBV18 and TRBJ1-4; D gene ambiguous. Sampling took place from a patient whose treatment included neoadjuvant chemotherapy. The DNA for the CDR3 is TGTGCCAGCGCCCCGCGGAGCGCCAATGAAAAACTGTTTTTT. Encoded protein: CASAPRSANEKLFF.